The rows below give T cell receptor beta chains drawn from one sample of a study of CD8+ T cells in alopecia areata. Only in-frame clones appear in the TCRdb table, and some are missing; sequencing was by immunoSEQ multiplex PCR. The profile shows 120,000 to 150,000 clones, around 47% of them singletons. Sample: CD4+ T cells sorted from blood. All receptors derive from a human donor with alopecia areata. Both conserved end residues are part of each CDR3. A D gene is named only where the DNA matches it firmly. Size is omitted from some rows. Given values are once, few, many or a class for expanded clones.

-,-,TRBJ2-5,TRBV7-9,TGTGCCAGCAGCTTCGGGGCGTGGGAGACCCAGTACTTC,CASSFGAWETQYF
-,TRBD1,TRBJ2-1,TRBV7-3,TGTGCCAGCAGCCCGGACAGGGGGGCAACCCACCAGTTCTTC,CASSPDRGATHQFF
-,-,TRBJ1-5,TRBV19,TGTGCCAGTAGTTGGGGACTTAGGCTCGGGGATCAGCCCCAGCATTTT,CASSWGLRLGDQPQHF
few,TRBD2,TRBJ2-5,TRBV11-2,TGTGCCAGCAGCTCTTGGACTAGCGGGACACAGTACTTC,CASSSWTSGTQYF
-,-,TRBJ2-3,TRBV5-1,TGCGCCAGCAGCGCCCGGGCGGACCTCGCAGATACGCAGTATTTT,CASSARADLADTQYF
-,-,TRBJ2-7,TRBV29-1,TGCAGCGTTGGAGCGTTAGCGATGGGACGATTCTCCTACGAGCAGTACTTC,CSVGALAMGRFSYEQYF
few,-,TRBJ2-3,TRBV20-1,TGCAGTGTCGATGTCGCAGATACGCAGTATTTT,CSVDVADTQYF
-,-,TRBJ1-4,TRBV27,TGTGCCAGCAGGGGGACTGCAACTAATGAAAAACTGTTTTTT,CASRGTATNEKLFF
few,-,TRBJ1-2,TRBV7-9,TGTGCCAGCAGCTTAACCCAAAGGGAAACGAATGGCTACACCTTC,CASSLTQRETNGYTF
few,-,TRBJ2-6,TRBV19,TGTGCCAGTAGTATCCTGGGAAACTCTGGGGCCAACGTCCTGACTTTC,CASSILGNSGANVLTF
few,TRBD2,TRBJ2-5,TRBV29-1,TGCAGCGTTTCCGGGACTACGGCTAAAGAGACCCAGTACTTC,CSVSGTTAKETQYF
-,-,TRBJ1-2,TRBV29-1,TGCAGCGTTGAAGGTGGGGTAAGGGGCGGCTACACCTTC,CSVEGGVRGGYTF
few,-,TRBJ2-1,TRBV30,TGTGCCTGGAGCCCATTGGAAAATGAGCAGTTCTTC,CAWSPLENEQFF
-,TRBD1,TRBJ1-5,TRBV5-1,TGCGCCAGCAGCTTGTCAGGGGGCGGTCAGCCCCAGCATTTT,CASSLSGGGQPQHF
-,-,TRBJ2-4,TRBV30,TGTGCCTGGAGTCTAGAAGGGCAGCGAAACATTCAGTACTTC,CAWSLEGQRNIQYF
-,TRBD1,TRBJ2-7,TRBV18,TGTGCCAGCTCACCACCTTATGGGACAGGGGTCAACGAGCAGTACTTC,CASSPPYGTGVNEQYF
few,TRBD2,TRBJ2-7,TRBV6-6,TGTGCCAGCAGTTACCCGCTCGGGGGGAACGAGCAGTACTTC,CASSYPLGGNEQYF
-,-,TRBJ2-7,TRBV6-6,TGTGCCAGCACGGGACGCGGCACGGGGGAGCAGTACTTC,CASTGRGTGEQYF
-,-,TRBJ2-7,TRBV7-3,TGTGCCAGCAGCTTAACCGGACAGTCACAGCAGTACTTC,CASSLTGQSQQYF
once,-,TRBJ2-7,TRBV2,TGTGCCAGCAGCCCCGTGAGGGGGAAGTACGAGCAGTACTTC,CASSPVRGKYEQYF
few,-,TRBJ2-2,TRBV11-2,TGTGCCAGCAGCTTAGTCGAGGCCGGGGAGCTGTTTTTT,CASSLVEAGELFF
once,-,TRBJ2-7,TRBV29-1,TGCAGCGTTGAAGATGTTCGAACCTACGAGCAGTACTTC,CSVEDVRTYEQYF
-,TRBD2,TRBJ2-2,TRBV6-5,TGTGCCAGCAGTTACTCGGGCGGGAGGGGATCCGGGGAGCTGTTTTTT,CASSYSGGRGSGELFF
-,-,TRBJ1-5,TRBV5-1,TGCGCCAGCAGGTACGACTCTGGTGATCAGCCCCAGCATTTT,CASRYDSGDQPQHF
-,-,TRBJ1-4,TRBV29-1,TGCAGCGGGCGAGGTAATGAAAAACTGTTTTTT,CSGRGNEKLFF
-,TRBD2,TRBJ2-1,TRBV30,TGTGCCCGAATAGCGGGAGCTGAGCAGTTCTTC,CARIAGAEQFF
few,TRBD2,TRBJ2-3,TRBV29-1,TGCAGCGTTGTAGGGACTAGCGGGAGGGCTCGCACAGATACGCAGTATTTT,CSVVGTSGRARTDTQYF
once,TRBD2,TRBJ2-1,TRBV7-3,TGTGCCAGCAGCTCCGCCACTAGCGGGAGGTACAATGAGCAGTTCTTC,CASSSATSGRYNEQFF
few,-,TRBJ1-5,TRBV28,TGTGCCAGCAGACATAGACAGCATAATCAGCCCCAGCATTTT,CASRHRQHNQPQHF
few,-,TRBJ2-3,TRBV27,TGTGCCGAGGAGCGGGCATTCACAGATACGCAGTATTTT,CAEERAFTDTQYF
once,-,TRBJ2-7,TRBV5-1,TGCGCCAGCAGCTTGGACAGGGTCGAGCAGTACTTC,CASSLDRVEQYF
-,-,TRBJ2-5,TRBV28,TGTGCCAGCAGTTCCCCCCGAGACACGGGGACCCAGTACTTC,CASSSPRDTGTQYF
many,-,TRBJ2-6,TRBV18,TGTGCCAGCTCACCGGTGTTCTCTGGGGCCAACGTCCTGACTTTC,CASSPVFSGANVLTF
-,TRBD1,TRBJ2-7,TRBV11-1,TGTGCCAGCAGCTCCGGACAGGGAGGCGAGCAGTACTTC,CASSSGQGGEQYF
-,-,TRBJ1-1,TRBV30,TGTGCCTGGGTTGTGGGGGCGAACACTGAAGCTTTCTTT,CAWVVGANTEAFF
-,-,TRBJ2-1,TRBV27,TGTGCCAGCAGCCGAAGCGTGGGGTATAGCTCCTACAATGAGCAGTTCTTC,CASSRSVGYSSYNEQFF
once,-,TRBJ2-3,TRBV5-1,TGCGCCTCAAGGGAGGCGGTTAGCACAGATACGCAGTATTTT,CASREAVSTDTQYF
-,TRBD1,TRBJ2-5,TRBV28,TGTGCCAGCAGTCCTCCGGCCAGGGGGCAGGAGACCCAGTACTTC,CASSPPARGQETQYF
-,TRBD2,TRBJ2-7,TRBV6-6,TGTGCCAGCAGGGTGACTAGCGGGAGCTACGAGCAGTACTTC,CASRVTSGSYEQYF
once,-,TRBJ1-2,TRBV5-1,TGCGCCAGCAGCTTGGAGACAGGTTCTACCTATGGCTACACCTTC,CASSLETGSTYGYTF
few,TRBD1,TRBJ2-7,TRBV14,TGTGCCAGCAGCCCGACACAGGGGGCAAGGGCCGAGCAGTACTTC,CASSPTQGARAEQYF
-,-,TRBJ1-2,TRBV20-1,TGCAGTGCTAGAACAAGCTATGGCTACACCTTC,CSARTSYGYTF
-,-,TRBJ2-3,TRBV29-1,TGCAGCGTGGGGGGTCGGACAGATACGCAGTATTTT,CSVGGRTDTQYF
few,-,TRBJ1-1,TRBV29-1,TGCAGCGCACGGGGGCCTGAAGCTTTCTTT,CSARGPEAFF
-,-,TRBJ1-2,TRBV6-5,TGTGCCAGCAGTAACTGGCCTGGAGTTTCCTATGGCTACACCTTC,CASSNWPGVSYGYTF
-,-,TRBJ1-1,TRBV14,TGTGCCAGCAGCCAAGATTTCAACACTGAAGCTTTCTTT,CASSQDFNTEAFF
-,TRBD2,TRBJ2-1,TRBV28,TGTGCCAGCAGGACTAGCGGCCTTGAGCAGTTCTTC,CASRTSGLEQFF
few,-,TRBJ2-1,TRBV6-1,TGTGCCAGCAGGGGGGTTGACGAGCAGTTCTTC,CASRGVDEQFF
few,TRBD1,TRBJ2-7,TRBV29-1,TGCAGCGTGAAGACAGGGCGTGCGTACGAGCAGTACTTC,CSVKTGRAYEQYF
-,TRBD2,TRBJ2-1,TRBV27,TGTGCCAGCAGTCCCGGTGGCGGGAGCTCCTACAATGAGCAGTTCTTC,CASSPGGGSSYNEQFF
-,-,TRBJ2-7,TRBV29-1,TGCAGCGCCCGGACCCGGGTCTATCGCGAGCAGTACTTC,CSARTRVYREQYF
-,-,TRBJ2-7,TRBV9,TGTGCCAGCGCCCCGGAGGGGTCCTACGAGCAGTACTTC,CASAPEGSYEQYF
-,-,TRBJ2-4,TRBV11-2,TGTGCCAGCAGCTTTTCTTTGACCCTAGCCAAAAACATTCAGTACTTC,CASSFSLTLAKNIQYF
-,TRBD2,TRBJ2-7,TRBV5-1,TGCGCCAGCAGCAATGGACTAGCGGGAGGGCCTATCCAGCAGTACTTC,CASSNGLAGGPIQQYF